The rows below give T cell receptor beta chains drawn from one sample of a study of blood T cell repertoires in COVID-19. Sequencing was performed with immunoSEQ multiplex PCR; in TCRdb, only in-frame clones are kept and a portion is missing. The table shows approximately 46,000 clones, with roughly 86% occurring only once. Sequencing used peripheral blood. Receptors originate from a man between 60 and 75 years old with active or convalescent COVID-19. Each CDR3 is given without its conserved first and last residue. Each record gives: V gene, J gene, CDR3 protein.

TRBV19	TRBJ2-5	ASSISGVETQY
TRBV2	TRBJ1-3	ASSGQRSSGNTIY
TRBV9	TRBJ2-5	ASSVTAGQETQY
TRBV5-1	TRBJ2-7	ASSQGTSPLYEQY
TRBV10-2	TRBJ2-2	ASGRGQLTGELF
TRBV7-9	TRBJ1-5	ASSETGDQPQH
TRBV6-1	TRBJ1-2	ASSEIGQGAGYGYT
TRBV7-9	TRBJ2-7	ASSLNPALPTYEQY
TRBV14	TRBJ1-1	ASSQQGNTEAF
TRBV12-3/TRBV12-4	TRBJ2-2	ASSGQVGGELF
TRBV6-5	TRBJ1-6	ASTREAGGFTLH
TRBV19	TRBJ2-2	ASSIGTGTDTGELF
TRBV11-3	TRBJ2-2	ASSPKTGVVTGELF
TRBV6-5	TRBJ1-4	ATELLTTTNEKLF
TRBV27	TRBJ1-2	ASSLSSQSRGGYT
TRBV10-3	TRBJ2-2	AITPGTGGTGELF
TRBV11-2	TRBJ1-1	ASSLTGWTEAF